The rows below give T cell receptor beta chains drawn from one sample of a study of Tregs in tolerant kidney transplant recipients. Assay: immunoSEQ multiplex PCR; the TCRdb copy retains only in-frame clones and omits some. The sample records tens of thousands of clones, about 83% being singletons. Specimen: CD4+ T cells from blood. The receptors were sampled from a human donor in good health. CDR3s include the opening cysteine and the closing phenylalanine or tryptophan.

v_call cdr3_aa
TRBV18 CASSRTGGGFGTGELFF
TRBV13 CASSLRGADYEQYF
TRBV19 CASRRTGTRNTGELFF
TRBV27 CASSPIRGKTGELFF
TRBV27 CASSYRVANSPLHF
TRBV2 CASSTGSGSNQPQHF
TRBV27 CASSLWGSRDTEAFF
TRBV5-4 CASSPGWGNTEAFF
TRBV19 CASSTQQGSNYNQPQHF
TRBV18 CASSLNRGKLYNEQFF
TRBV7-2 CASSLTPGGTDTQYF
TRBV6-1 CASSVGGYGYTF
TRBV6-1 CASSSYRGPYQPQHF
TRBV29-1 CSVEDGYGAFF
TRBV21-1 CASSKHLGFYEQYF
TRBV27 CASRAGGTETQYF
TRBV4-3 CASSQDSWTKETQYF
TRBV27 CASSSEKGLLQETQYF
TRBV4-1 CASSQGARGVETQYF
TRBV7-6 CASSSRAANEKLFF
TRBV29-1 CSEVTGRTEAFF
TRBV7-2 CASSPGVGGGQETQYF
TRBV10-3 CAISEDGGYNEQFF
TRBV10-3 CAISPWDRPTGELFF
TRBV9 CASSVTGGSGNTIYF
TRBV5-1 CASTMGQGPHTQYF
TRBV5-1 CASSLGQARDTQYF
TRBV18 CASSPTETHGYTF
TRBV12-5 CASGSGTAGANVLTF
TRBV13 CASSPSGRSYEQYF
TRBV2 CARMDSWTYEQYF
TRBV29-1 CSVDRPGGGTEAFF
TRBV6-6 CATQSGGGYTF
TRBV5-1 CASSPAPGGNQPQHF
TRBV19 CASTGAGGPQHF
TRBV12-5 CASGFGQGEGGYTF
TRBV27 CASSPQGIVRYEQFF
TRBV5-6 CASSFGGTSTDTQYF
TRBV6-5 CASSYFADAQGDGYTF
TRBV11-3 CASSSGQGDEQYF
TRBV7-2 CASSFGVRNEQYF
TRBV27 CASSRATGTGELFF
TRBV9 CASSVHSGGASSGNTIYF
TRBV4-2 CASSPGVVLAKNIQYF
TRBV7-8 CASSLKRGLAGGAGELFF
TRBV7-2 CASSSLTLGTEAFF
TRBV12-2 CASRLTLDGGARHNEQFF
TRBV10-3 CAISRDGDYGYTF
TRBV19 CASSSRLQETQYF